The 12 T cell receptor beta chains below all came from one sample that was sequenced in a study of tumor-infiltrating lymphocytes in primary liver carcinoma. Reverse transcription of about 0.5 ug total RNA with a constant-region primer produced TCR beta cDNA. Three nested multiplex PCR rounds, a slightly modified ARM-PCR, produced the libraries for TCR beta. The study ran its first two PCR rounds for approximately 10 cycles each, using TRBV1-TRBV30 forward primers and a C-beta reverse primer. TCRdb reanalysed the multiplex PCR reads using MiXCR and keeps one entry per CDR3 protein. The sample lists approximately 80,000 distinct CDR3 sequences, under 75% occurring once. Joint extraction of RNA and DNA used roughly 20-33 mg of bulk tissue that was unsorted. The sample consisted of tumor-adjacent normal liver tissue. The receptors shown here come from a man in his forties with primary liver carcinoma and hepatitis B virus infection.

In DNA form, the CDR3 reads TGCAGTGCTACCCCAGGGCGGGTTCAGCCCCAGCATTTT. It encodes CSATPGRVQPQHF. The chain couples TRBV20-1 to TRBJ1-5; D is possibly TRBD1 (5 bases). The ends were cut back, 4 bases at V and 6 bases at J, with 13 bases in the middle. Germline loops: CDR1 DFQATT, CDR2 SNEGSKA (reference sequence). The CDR3 is 13 amino acids.

In the case of this clonotype: Its ends do not fully match the called genes, so a read error is possible. The V gene is TRBV29-1, the J gene TRBJ2-7, with TRBD2 matching 13 bases. Germline-derived CDR1 and CDR2 are SQVTM and ANQGSEA. The CDR3 length is 18 residues. As DNA, the CDR3 is TGCAGCGTTGATTGGGGTAGTTCGGGGACTAGCGGGACCTACGAGAAGTACTTC. It specifies CSVDWGSSGTSGTYEKYF.

As concerns this clonotype: An end of the junction differs from the germline gene, which may be a read error. Written as DNA, the CDR3 is TGTGCCATCAGACAGGGACTCACTGGGGTTGAGCGGTACTTC. Translated, it gives CAIRQGLTGVERYF. V usage is TRBV10-3 and J usage is TRBJ2-7; D is perhaps TRBD1 or TRBD2 (6 bases each). This CDR3 is built from 14 residues. CDR1 is ENHRY and CDR2 is SYGVKD in the germline V gene.

This clonotype has just a few counts. A read error may be the cause here, since a much bigger clone is one base away. V usage is TRBV24-1 and J usage is TRBJ2-7; D possibly corresponds to TRBD2 (5 bases). Trimming pared 3 bases from V and 5 bases from J, leaving 16 bases between. The CDR3 covers 15 residues. Germline CDR1 reads KGHDR; CDR2 reads SFDVKD. CDR3 sequence reads: CATSDPCRGRHEQYF. DNA of the CDR3: TGTGCCACCAGTGATCCGTGTAGAGGGCGCCACGAGCAGTACTTC.

A note on this clonotype: A junction end diverges from the germline sequence, so it may reflect a read error. This chain links TRBV11-2 with TRBJ2-5, with TRBD1 as a possible D gene (5 bases). The CDR3 spans 15 residues. Germline CDR1 SGHAT, CDR2 FQNNGV. This CDR3 reads CAGSFEFQGTETQYF. CDR3 sequence (DNA): TGTGCCGGCAGCTTTGAGTTCCAGGGTACCGAGACCCAGTATTTC.

As to this clonotype: A read error may produce the germline difference seen at one junction end. CDR3 amino acids: CASSPETTLDGHTF. In nucleotides, the CDR3 is TGTGCCAGCAGTCCCGAAACGACCTTAGATGGCCACACCTTC. The V gene is TRBV12-3 or TRBV12-4, the J gene TRBJ1-2; D call uncertain. This CDR3 is 14 amino acids long.

This clonotype was counted only a few times. The chain has TRBV10-2 and TRBJ1-3, with unresolved D. Germline CDR1 and CDR2: WSHSY and SAAADI. The CDR3 sequence is 12 residues long. V was shortened by 7 bases and J by 0 bases, with 4 bases between the two germline ends. The DNA for the CDR3 is TGCGCCAGCAAGGCCTCTGGAAACACCATATATTTT. The encoded protein is CASKASGNTIYF.

With respect to this clonotype: The junction shows a germline mismatch at one end, possibly a read error. The chain carries TRBV10-2 and TRBJ2-7; 11 bases map to TRBD2. The CDR3 sequence is 13 residues long. CDR1 is WSHSY and CDR2 is SAAADI in the germline V gene. The CDR3 here is CANSSGRAPEQYF. Written as DNA, the CDR3 is TGCGCCAACAGTAGCGGGAGGGCCCCTGAGCAGTACTTC.

The V gene is TRBV29-1, the J gene TRBJ2-1; TRBD1 matches 7 bases. Germline values: CDR1 SQVTM, CDR2 ANQGSEA. J lost 7 bases, V lost 8 bases, and 8 bases had no gene match. This CDR3 spans 12 amino acids. As DNA, the CDR3 is TGCAGCACCCGCACAGGGGAGAATGAGCAGTTCTTC. This encodes CSTRTGENEQFF.

V and J are TRBV10-3 and TRBJ1-1, with D perhaps matching TRBD1 (5 bases). Germline lookup yields CDR1 ENHRY and CDR2 SYGVKD. V dropped 7 bases and J dropped 4 bases, with 13 bases sitting between them. The CDR3 runs to 13 residues. DNA of the CDR3: TGTGCCATCAAGGCGGGGGAGAGCACTGAAGCTTTCTTT. This codes for CAIKAGESTEAFF.

This clonotype was observed a handful of times. Since a much larger clone is just one base distant, this may be a read error. The chain has TRBV10-3 and TRBJ1-4, with D maybe TRBD1 (5 bases). V shed 3 bases and J shed 4 bases, with 9 bases lying between them. Germline lookup yields CDR1 ENHRY and CDR2 SYGVKD. The CDR3 sequence is 14 residues long. The CDR3 region is CAISDGTNNEKLFF. In DNA, the CDR3 is TGTGCCATCAGTGACGGGACCAATAATGAAAAACTGTTTTTT.

The genes are TRBV10-3 and TRBJ2-7; TRBD2 aligns across 7 bases. CDR3 size: 15 residues. CDR1 is ENHRY, CDR2 SYGVKD, per germline. The CDR3 DNA follows: TGTGTCACCAGTTTCGGTACTAGCGACTCCTACGAGCAGTACTTC. It is translated as CVTSFGTSDSYEQYF.